Below, 27 T cell receptor beta chains from the same sample are listed, as sequenced in a study of blood T cell repertoires in COVID-19. Using immunoSEQ multiplex PCR, the repertoire was profiled, and TCRdb retains in-frame clones only, with some absent. The table shows some 190,000 clones, with approximately 92% occurring only once. What was sequenced was PBMCs or T cells enriched from blood (not recorded which). The receptors shown here come from a woman between 40 and 50 years old with acute COVID-19.

The chain couples TRBV4-2 to TRBJ1-1; D call uncertain. Germline loops: CDR1 LGHNA, CDR2 YNFKEQ. V dropped 4 bases and J dropped 5 bases, with 8 bases sitting between them. This CDR3 has 12 residues. The CDR3 DNA reads as TGTGCCAGCAGCCCTAGGAGGACTGAAGCTTTCTTT. Residues: CASSPRRTEAFF.

The J gene is TRBJ1-3, the V gene TRBV19, with D perhaps TRBD1 (5 bases). Germline V CDR1 and CDR2: LNHDA, SQIVND (reference sequence). The CDR3 covers 12 residues. As DNA, the CDR3 is TGTTCCCCAAAGGGACTAGGAAACACCATATATTTT. Amino acids: CSPKGLGNTIYF. Full variable domain (outside the CDR3, taken from reference TRBV19 and TRBJ1-3): DGGITQSPKYLFRKEGQNVTLSCEQNLNHDAMYWYRQDPGQGLRLIYYSQIVNDFQKGDIAEGYSVSREKKESFPLTVTSAQKNPTAFYLCSPKGLGNTIYFGEGSWLTVV.

This sequence joins TRBV28 and TRBJ1-6; D is unresolved. Trimming pared 7 bases from V and 7 bases from J, leaving 8 bases between. The CDR3 spans 12 residues. The V gene's germline CDR1 is MDHEN and CDR2 SYDVKM. The CDR3 DNA sequence: TGTGCCAGCACATCGGTCAATTCACCCCTCCACTTT. Amino acid sequence: CASTSVNSPLHF.

The rearrangement uses TRBV10-1 and TRBJ2-1; 11 positions match TRBD1. The CDR3 has 17 amino acids. With V trimmed by 4 bases and J by 8 bases, 13 bases remained unmatched. CDR1 is WNHNN, CDR2 SYGVQD, per germline (reference sequence). The CDR3 region has the DNA TGCGCCAGCAGTGCGACCGAACCGGGACAGGGGGTCGATGAGCAGTTCTTC. Translation: CASSATEPGQGVDEQFF.

The V call is TRBV2, the J call TRBJ1-1, with D perhaps TRBD1 (6 bases). Germline V gene sequence: CDR1 SNHLY, CDR2 FYNNEI. V lost 6 bases, J lost 10 bases, and 15 bases lay in between. This CDR3 region has 12 residues. The CDR3 loop is CASSSQGRGAFF. CDR3 DNA sequence: TGTGCCAGCAGCTCACAGGGTCGGGGAGCTTTCTTT.

V is TRBV19 and J is TRBJ2-5; D perhaps matches TRBD2 (6 bases). Germline V gene lookup returns CDR1 LNHDA and CDR2 SQIVND (reference sequence). Trimming removed 6 bases at V and 1 base at J, with 12 bases between. The CDR3 consists of 14 residues. CDR3 sequence: CASSHGGPQETQYF. The CDR3 region has the DNA TGTGCCAGTAGCCACGGGGGACCCCAAGAGACCCAGTACTTC.

The V and J genes are TRBV11-2 and TRBJ2-2; D might be TRBD1 (5 bases). Trimming shortened V by 0 bases and J by 0 bases, and 8 bases separated the two germline ends. The CDR3 has 16 amino acids. CDR1 and CDR2 from the germline V gene are SGHAT and FQNNGV. The CDR3 reads CASSLDMGPNTGELFF. The CDR3 region has the DNA TGTGCCAGCAGCTTAGACATGGGGCCGAACACCGGGGAGCTGTTTTTT. The full variable domain, rest sourced from reference TRBV11-2 and TRBJ2-2, is EAGVAQSPRYKIIEKRQSVAFWCNPISGHATLYWYQQILGQGPKLLIQFQNNGVVDDSQLPKDRFSAERLKGVDSTLKIQPAKLEDSAVYLCASSLDMGPNTGELFFGEGSRLTVL.

The V gene is TRBV4-1, the J gene TRBJ1-4; 7 nucleotides line up with TRBD1. Trimming at V came to 8 bases and at J to 5 bases, leaving 5 bases not matched to a gene. Germline V gives CDR1 MGHRA, CDR2 YSYEKL. The CDR3 spans 13 residues. The CDR3 DNA is TGCGCCAGCGGGGACAGAGTCAATGAAAAACTGTTTTTT. This encodes CASGDRVNEKLFF.

J is TRBJ2-1 and V is TRBV4-1, with TRBD2 matching 8 bases. Per the germline V gene, CDR1 is MGHRA and CDR2 is YSYEKL. V shed 1 base, J shed 3 bases, and the junction held 2 bases outside the gene matches. The CDR3 extends over 15 amino acids. The CDR3 loop is CASSQAGGNYNEQFF. CDR3 sequence (DNA): TGCGCCAGCAGCCAAGCGGGAGGGAACTACAATGAGCAGTTCTTC.

This clone came up once. The chain carries TRBV2 and TRBJ1-4; D might be TRBD1 (5 bases). The CDR3 is 12 residues long. V was trimmed by 3 bases and J by 10 bases, leaving 9 bases between them. Germline CDR1 SNHLY, CDR2 FYNNEI. CDR3 in amino acids: CASSEVGGKLFF. The DNA of the CDR3 is TGTGCCAGCAGTGAGGTCGGGGGAAAACTGTTTTTT.

The count of this clone is one. A read error may account for a junction end that differs from germline. The rearrangement uses TRBV7-3 and TRBJ2-3; TRBD2 aligns across 12 bases. In germline, CDR1 is SGHTA, CDR2 FQGTGA. This CDR3 is 17 amino acids long. CDR3 bases: TGTGCCAGCAGCCTAACTGGACTAGCGGGGAAATCAGATACGCAGTATTTT. Its translation is CASSLTGLAGKSDTQYF.

This chain connects TRBV14 to TRBJ1-6; a possible D gene is TRBD1 (5 bases). Trimming removed 2 bases at V and 0 bases at J, with 11 bases between. This CDR3 comprises 17 residues. Germline V lookup: CDR1 SGHDN, CDR2 FVKESK. DNA of the CDR3: TGTGCCAGCAGCCAAAGGGGACTCCCCTCCTATAATTCACCCCTCCACTTT. This gives the protein CASSQRGLPSYNSPLHF.

The chain employs TRBV5-1 and TRBJ2-1, with D possibly matching TRBD2 (6 bases). The germline gives CDR1 SGHRS, CDR2 YFSETQ. The CDR3 loop spans 16 amino acids. V gave up 0 bases and J gave up 4 bases, with 14 bases separating them. The DNA of the CDR3 is TGCGCCAGCAGCTTGGTAGTGGGGACTTATTACAATGAGCAGTTCTTC. It encodes CASSLVVGTYYNEQFF. Based on the CDR3 plus reference TRBV5-1 and TRBJ2-1, the full variable domain is KAGVTQTPRYLIKTRGQQVTLSCSPISGHRSVSWYQQTPGQGLQFLFEYFSETQRNKGNFPGRFSGRQFSNSRSEMNVSTLELGDSALYLCASSLVVGTYYNEQFFGPGTRLTVL.

The V gene is TRBV5-4, the J gene TRBJ2-1, with TRBD2 identical over 8 bases. Trimming took 0 bases from V and 2 from J; bases not matched to a gene: 7. Germline CDR1 and CDR2: SGHNT and YYREEE (reference sequence). The CDR3 consists of 17 residues. CDR3 coding DNA: TGTGCCAGCAGCTTGGGGACCGGGACTAGAACCTACAATGAGCAGTTCTTC. It yields the protein CASSLGTGTRTYNEQFF.

J is TRBJ2-1 and V is TRBV19; D is ambiguous. The CDR3 contains 15 residues. V lost 1 base and J 0 bases, leaving 7 bases between the germline ends. Germline V gives CDR1 LNHDA, CDR2 SQIVND (reference sequence). This chain's CDR3 is CASSIAKSSYNEQFF. CDR3 nucleotides: TGTGCCAGTAGTATAGCGAAGAGCTCCTACAATGAGCAGTTCTTC.

The gene calls are TRBV13 and TRBJ2-2, with 10 bases that match TRBD1. The CDR3 covers 18 residues. From germline, CDR1 is PRHDT and CDR2 FYEKMQ (reference sequence). This CDR3 reads CVNPRDRGLDLATGELFF. The CDR3, as DNA: TGTGTCAACCCCCGGGACAGGGGACTTGATCTCGCCACCGGGGAGCTGTTTTTT.

This chain joins TRBV14 and TRBJ2-7; weak D call: TRBD2 (5 bases). V was trimmed by 4 bases and J by 2 bases, leaving 18 bases between them. The length of the CDR3 is 16 residues. Germline CDR1 SGHDN, CDR2 FVKESK. The CDR3 nucleotides are TGTGCCAGCAGCCCCCGATCCCGCGGGCCAGCCTACGAGCAGTACTTC. Amino acids: CASSPRSRGPAYEQYF.

V usage is TRBV6-2 or TRBV6-3 and J usage is TRBJ2-7; D remains ambiguous. This CDR3 region has 12 residues. From germline, CDR1 is MNHEY and CDR2 SVGEGT. The V end was cut by 3 bases, the J end by 3 bases, with 6 bases between. CDR3 sequence reads: CASSYTGYEQYF. Written as DNA, the CDR3 is TGTGCCAGCAGTTATACTGGCTACGAGCAGTACTTC.

This chain joins TRBV18 and TRBJ2-1, with 14 bases aligning to TRBD2. The J segment lost 4 bases and the V segment lost 6 bases, leaving 8 bases of the junction unmatched. The CDR3 runs 17 residues. Germline-derived CDR1 and CDR2 are KGHSH and LQKENI. The CDR3 sequence is CASSPGTSGGTYNEQFF. The DNA for the CDR3 is TGTGCCAGCTCCCCCGGGACTAGCGGGGGAACATACAATGAGCAGTTCTTC.

The rearrangement links TRBV4-1 to TRBJ2-3; maybe TRBD1 (5 bases). Germline V gene lookup returns CDR1 MGHRA and CDR2 YSYEKL. The CDR3 is made up of 18 amino acids. V lost 1 base to trimming and J lost 0 bases, with 17 bases between them. CDR3 coding DNA: TGCGCCAGCAGCCAAGGAAGGGCAGGGCTATTCAGCACAGATACGCAGTATTTT. It is translated as CASSQGRAGLFSTDTQYF.

The rearrangement joins TRBV9 to TRBJ1-3, with 7 nucleotides matching TRBD1. Germline CDR1 and CDR2: SGDLS and YYNGEE. V shed 4 bases, J shed 2 bases, and the junction held 3 bases outside the gene matches. CDR3 length: 14 amino acids. The CDR3 here is CASSSTGTGNTIYF. CDR3 coding DNA: TGTGCCAGCAGCTCGACAGGGACTGGAAACACCATATATTTT. Supplemented by reference TRBV9 and TRBJ1-3, the full variable domain reads DSGVTQTPKHLITATGQRVTLRCSPRSGDLSVYWYQQSLDQGLQFLIQYYNGEERAKGNILERFSAQQFPDLHSELNLSSLELGDSALYFCASSSTGTGNTIYFGEGSWLTVV.

The V call is TRBV7-9, the J call TRBJ1-1; TRBD1 matches at 7 bases. CDR3 size: 14 residues. After removal of 5 bases from V and 14 bases from J, the junction contained 17 bases not matched to a gene. Germline V lookup: CDR1 SEHNR, CDR2 FQNEAQ (reference sequence). Here the CDR3 reads CASSALYRDSGSFF. In DNA form, the CDR3 reads TGTGCCAGCAGCGCTCTTTATAGGGACAGCGGCAGCTTCTTT.

The chain joins TRBV6-4 to TRBJ2-1; 8 bases map to TRBD2. Per germline, CDR1 MRHNA and CDR2 SNTAGT. J gave up 3 bases and V 3 bases, and 7 bases lay outside the gene matches. This CDR3 is 16 amino acids long. CDR3 amino acids: CASSEGRAGDYNEQFF. Here the CDR3 DNA reads TGTGCCAGCAGTGAGGGTCGAGCGGGGGACTACAATGAGCAGTTCTTC.

This chain's CDR3 is CASSHGLAGGPNTGELFF. The CDR3 coding sequence is TGCGCCAGCAGCCATGGACTAGCGGGAGGGCCGAACACCGGGGAGCTGTTTTTT. The chain joins TRBV4-1 to TRBJ2-2, with 15 bases fitting TRBD2. The CDR3 is made up of 18 amino acids. CDR1 MGHRA and CDR2 YSYEKL come from the germline V gene. Trimming removed 3 bases from V and 0 bases from J; junction bases left unmatched: 2.

The rearrangement joins TRBV5-4 to TRBJ2-2; maybe TRBD1 (5 bases). V lost 4 bases, J lost 5 bases, and 6 bases lay in between. The CDR3 sequence is 12 residues long. Germline values: CDR1 SGHNT, CDR2 YYREEE (reference sequence). This chain's CDR3 is CASSPGTGELFF. CDR3 nucleotides: TGTGCCAGCAGCCCAGGGACCGGGGAGCTGTTTTTT.

The chain is built from TRBV23-1 and TRBJ2-7, with D perhaps TRBD2 (5 bases). TRBV23-1 is flagged as an ORF with uncertain function. The V end was cut by 9 bases, the J end by 2 bases, with 14 bases between. The CDR3 runs to 13 residues. The CDR3 is CARRGQVTYEQYF. CDR3 coding DNA: TGCGCCAGGAGAGGGCAGGTCACCTACGAGCAGTACTTC.

The chain recombines TRBV5-4 with TRBJ2-5; D uncertain. Germline V gives CDR1 SGHNT, CDR2 YYREEE (reference sequence). V lost 0 bases and J 3 bases, leaving 9 bases between the germline ends. CDR3 length: 14 residues. The CDR3 DNA is TGTGCCAGCAGCTTGGGCCAGAACAAAGAGACCCAGTACTTC. It is translated as CASSLGQNKETQYF.